This TCR beta chain emerged from a study of graft-versus-host responses after intestinal transplantation. Study-wide background: Multivisceral, liver-intestinal, or isolated intestinal transplants were received by the recipients.

The protocol was immunoSEQ multiplex PCR, while the TCRdb copy is restricted to in-frame clones and leaves out a portion. The data contain 85,000 to 100,000 clones, just over 90% of them singletons. Worth noting for this clone: Antigen: not known.

Findings and limits, study-wide: Graft-versus-host to host-versus-graft clonal ratios in allografts were high in patients with graft-donor T cell macrochimerism. GvH clones were found in recipient marrow; some appeared first in ileum or blood.

The starting material was unstimulated CD8+ T cells sorted from spleen or lymph node cells, obtained before intestinal transplant. This receptor was taken from a human donor who received an intestinal transplant.

In DNA form, the CDR3 reads TGCGCCAGCAGCCCTAGACTAGCGGGGGAGACCCAGTACTTC. Translating gives CASSPRLAGETQYF. V and J are TRBV4-3 and TRBJ2-5; 11 bases line up with TRBD2. CDR3 size: 14 residues. After removal of 4 bases from V and 5 bases from J, the junction contained 3 bases not matched to a gene. CDR1 and CDR2 (germline): LGHNA, YSLEER.